This T cell receptor (beta chain) was recorded in a study of CD4+ T cells in melanoma (dated by TCRdb to 2022 to 2024). About the study as a whole: Neoantigen-specific CD4+ T cells in human melanoma were what the study investigated.

Patients with melanoma were used as donors. Unmatched junction bases come to 10, with V trimmed by 3 bases and J by 7 bases. From cysteine to phenylalanine, the CDR3 is 15 amino acids long. Of all the DNA, just the CDR3 is kept, 45 bases in frame from base 1. Per the germline V gene, SGHDT is the CDR1 and YYEEEE is the CDR2. In regard to this clone: This clone's antigen is unknown. There are no base qualities to consult, and no much larger clone falls within one base.

What the study reported, not specific to this receptor: The report described a correlation between neoantigen-specific CD4+ T cells and the function of CD8+ T cells, macrophages and B cells. Neoantigen-specific CD4+ T cells in melanoma were reported to show diverse differentiation states.

The method behind the library was the immunoSEQ multiplex PCR assay. Held by TCRdb, this immuneACCESS table contains in-frame sequences only and omits some clones. Under half of the omission traces to an unresolved V gene where checked; the cause of the rest is unknown. The sample table lists over 130,000 clones, around nine tenths of them with a count of one. The ten largest clonotypes hold about 1.5% of the sample. The clonotype comes from a human donor with melanoma. Rearrangement joined TRBV5-6 to TRBJ1-2, and 9 bases in between align with TRBD1. The nucleotide sequence reads as follows: TGTGCCAGCAGCTGGACAGGGGCCGCCATCGGTGGCTACACCTTC. Its amino acids are CASSWTGAAIGGYTF.